The subject of this entry is one T cell receptor (beta chain). What it binds is not known. The source of the sample is a study of cytomegalovirus exposure and HLA in healthy donors. Whole-study context: Clustering assigned about four fifths of the approximately 390 genotyped donors to the Caucasian-associated ancestry cluster.

Study findings and constraints: A later look showed TCR association rates differing by HLA locus, highest for DRB1 and lowest for HLA-C.

With V trimmed by 5 bases and J by 0 bases, 8 bases remained unmatched. The CDR3 covers 17 residues. CDR1 is GTSNPN and CDR2 is SVGIG in the germline V gene (reference sequence). This PCR relied on a set of 60 Vbeta primers and 13 Jbeta primers. TCRdb's copy holds only in-frame clones and misses some; the assay was immunoSEQ multiplex PCR. The table records roughly 120,000 clones, about 84% of them present only once. Unrecorded immune exposures were likely, despite nominal health at sampling. Sequencing input: PBMCs. The receptor was derived from a man in his forties in good health and CMV-seronegative. The gene calls are TRBV30 and TRBJ2-6, with TRBD1 matching over 9 bases. CDR3 bases: TGTGCCTGGGTCCTGGGACAGGGACTCTCTGGGGCCAACGTCCTGACTTTC. This gives the protein CAWVLGQGLSGANVLTF.